The 27 T cell receptor beta chains in this list originate from one sample, sequenced in a study of T-cell reconstitution after alpha-beta-depleted transplantation in children. It was with unique molecular identifiers that the TCRbeta library was prepared. TCRdb re-derived calls from the PCR reads in MiXCR, one entry per CDR3 protein. The repertoire holds 300,000 to 400,000 distinct CDR3 sequences, with roughly 21% as singletons. Here the sequenced sample was PBMCs, mostly from graft donor cells, taken 180 days after TCRalphabeta/CD19-depleted stem cell transplant. These receptors originate from a male patient between 5 and 17 years old who had a stem cell transplant for acute lymphoblastic leukemia, so the T cells may come from the graft donor.

This clonotype came up a few times. The chain couples TRBV5-1 to TRBJ1-2; D remains unclear. Looked up from germline, CDR1 is SGHRS and CDR2 is YFSETQ. This CDR3 has 12 residues. The V gene lost 2 bases and the J gene lost 4 bases, with 6 bases spanning the gap. This CDR3 is CASSFLFYGYTF. The CDR3 coding sequence is TGCGCCAGCAGCTTCCTCTTCTATGGCTACACCTTC.

V is TRBV20-1 and J is TRBJ2-7; no reliable D call. V was trimmed by 6 bases and J by 3 bases, leaving 15 bases between them. The germline V gene encodes CDR1 DFQATT and CDR2 SNEGSKA (reference sequence). The CDR3 extends over 13 amino acids. CDR3 region: CSAAFSRDYEQYF. For the CDR3, the DNA is TGCAGTGCGGCTTTTAGTAGGGACTACGAGCAGTACTTC.

This clonotype was detected a few times. The gene calls are TRBV28 and TRBJ1-1; D is unclear. In germline, CDR1 is MDHEN, CDR2 SYDVKM. V shed 2 bases and J shed 6 bases, with 10 bases lying between them. The CDR3 consists of 13 residues. The CDR3 sequence: CASSLIELAEAFF. The CDR3 DNA is TGTGCCAGCAGTTTAATTGAGTTAGCTGAAGCTTTCTTT.

The chain links TRBV11-2 to TRBJ2-7; D assignment may be TRBD1 or TRBD2 (6 bases each). V lost 4 bases and J 2 bases, leaving 21 bases between the germline ends. CDR1 and CDR2 from the germline V gene are SGHAT and FQNNGV. The CDR3 is 17 residues long. The CDR3 bases are TGTGCCAGCAGCTCTTGGCCTCGAGGGGGAGGTCCCTACGAGCAGTACTTC. Amino acids: CASSSWPRGGGPYEQYF.

The chain carries TRBV4-2 and TRBJ2-1; D possibly corresponds to TRBD2 (6 bases). Trimming left V 1 base short and J 0 bases short, with 13 bases between. CDR3 length: 17 residues. CDR1 LGHNA and CDR2 YNFKEQ come from the germline V gene. The CDR3 DNA reads TGTGCCAGCAGCCAAGTCGATAGCGGAGGCTCCTACAATGAGCAGTTCTTC. Its translation is CASSQVDSGGSYNEQFF.

This clonotype was counted between two and nine times. The chain employs TRBV7-8 and TRBJ2-5; D could derive from TRBD1 or TRBD2 (5 bases each). CDR3 length: 16 amino acids. CDR1 SGHVS and CDR2 FQNEAQ come from the germline V gene. The V end lost 4 bases, the J end lost 5 bases, and 20 bases lay between the germline ends. The CDR3 here is CASSSKGRNFGETQYF. DNA of the CDR3: TGTGCCAGCAGCTCTAAGGGACGCAATTTCGGTGAGACCCAGTACTTC.

This chain joins TRBV29-1 and TRBJ2-7; D not resolved. Per germline, CDR1 SQVTM and CDR2 ANQGSEA. The CDR3 length is 11 residues. V lost 7 bases to trimming and J lost 2 bases, with 9 bases between them. The CDR3 region is CSAKETYEQYF. The CDR3 bases are TGCAGCGCCAAGGAGACCTACGAGCAGTACTTC.

This clonotype was seen more than once but under ten times. This chain connects TRBV9 to TRBJ2-2, with D possibly TRBD2 on 5 matching bases. The CDR3 sequence is 18 residues long. Germline CDR1 SGDLS, CDR2 YYNGEE. The V end lost 0 bases, the J end lost 5 bases, and 20 bases lay between the germline ends. The DNA for the CDR3 is TGTGCCAGCAGCGTAGAGGGCAAAGGACTTTGGATTACCGGGGAGCTGTTTTTT. It is translated as CASSVEGKGLWITGELFF.

By proportion, this clonotype is medium-sized. CDR3 amino acids: CASSFSGTQYF. Here the CDR3 DNA reads TGTGCCAGCAGTTTCTCGGGGACCCAGTACTTC. The chain has TRBV12-3 or TRBV12-4 and TRBJ2-3; no firm D call. The DNA matches TRBJ2-5 better at its end, which makes the J call doubtful. The CDR3 sequence is 11 residues long.

J is TRBJ2-6 and V is TRBV5-1; no definite D call. CDR1 SGHRS and CDR2 YFSETQ come from the germline V gene. V was clipped by 0 bases and J by 0 bases, with 7 bases between them. This CDR3 contains 16 residues. CDR3 DNA sequence: TGCGCCAGCAGCTTGGGACGGAGCTCTGGGGCCAACGTCCTGACTTTC. Its protein product is CASSLGRSSGANVLTF.

This clonotype was counted between two and nine times. The gene calls are TRBV10-3 and TRBJ1-6; D not resolved. The CDR3 consists of 13 residues. Germline CDR1 and CDR2: ENHRY and SYGVKD. The V and J ends lost 7 bases and 3 bases respectively, with 7 bases between them. This CDR3 reads CAIKGNYNSPLHF. The CDR3 DNA sequence: TGTGCCATCAAAGGGAACTATAATTCACCCCTCCACTTT.

In this sample, this clonotype turned up a few times. The V and J genes are TRBV6-2 or TRBV6-3 and TRBJ1-6; D not resolved. V dropped 2 bases and J dropped 11 bases, with 13 bases sitting between them. The CDR3 is 14 residues long. Germline-derived CDR1 and CDR2 are MNHEY and SVGEGT. CDR3 amino acids: CASSYPAVETPLHF. The CDR3 DNA reads as TGTGCCAGCAGTTACCCAGCCGTGGAGACACCCCTCCACTTT.

The rearrangement joins TRBV5-1 to TRBJ2-5; no clear D gene. The V and J ends lost 3 bases and 1 base respectively, with 13 bases between them. This CDR3 comprises 15 residues. Germline CDR1 and CDR2: SGHRS and YFSETQ. Here the CDR3 DNA reads TGCGCCAGCAGCTCCCTTGGGTCCCCCCAAGAGACCCAGTACTTC. It encodes CASSSLGSPQETQYF.

This clonotype was counted a few times. The CDR3 bases are TGTGCCAGCGAGGCGGGAGGTGGTACGCAGTATTTT. Its protein is CASEAGGGTQYF. This chain uses TRBV7-6 with TRBJ2-3; 8 positions agree with TRBD2. The CDR3 is 12 residues long. Germline loops: CDR1 SGHVS, CDR2 FNYEAQ. The V segment lost 8 bases and the J segment 8 bases; nucleotides outside the gene matches: 6.

In this sample, this clonotype turned up a few times. The genes are TRBV5-5 and TRBJ1-5; 8 nucleotides align to TRBD1. Looked up from germline, CDR1 is SGHKS and CDR2 is YYEKEE (reference sequence). V lost 1 base, J lost 2 bases, and 5 bases stayed unmatched. The CDR3 consists of 16 residues. The CDR3 bases are TGTGCCAGCAGCTTGCCTCCGGGACAGGGCAATCAGCCCCAGCATTTT. Its translation is CASSLPPGQGNQPQHF.

In this sample, this clonotype turned up a few times. The CDR3 protein is CASSLGDGEAFF. The CDR3 region has the DNA TGTGCCAGCAGCTTAGGGGACGGTGAAGCTTTCTTT. The chain is built from TRBV7-3 and TRBJ1-1; D is possibly TRBD1 (5 bases). The germline gives CDR1 SGHTA, CDR2 FQGTGA. The CDR3 runs 12 residues. Trimming pared 2 bases from V and 7 bases from J, leaving 8 bases between. Combining the CDR3 with reference TRBV7-3 and TRBJ1-1 gives the whole variable domain GAGVSQTPSNKVTEKGKYVELRCDPISGHTALYWYRQSLGQGPEFLIYFQGTGAADDSGLPNDRFFAVRPEGSVSTLKIQRTERGDSAVYLCASSLGDGEAFFGQGTRLTVV.

Only a few counts were recorded for this clonotype. This chain links TRBV7-9 with TRBJ2-1; no reliable D call. Trimming took off 5 bases at V and 5 bases at J, with 16 bases between the two ends. CDR1 and CDR2 from the germline V gene are SEHNR and FQNEAQ (reference sequence). The CDR3 has 15 residues. CDR3 bases: TGTGCCAGCAGCGAGGCGGTTGGACGTCACAATGAGCAGTTCTTC. Translated, it gives CASSEAVGRHNEQFF.

This clonotype was counted only a few times. The CDR3 spells CASSQGHTGLQGDTQYF. In nucleotides, the CDR3 is TGCGCCAGCAGCCAAGGACATACGGGACTCCAAGGGGATACGCAGTATTTT. The rearrangement links TRBV4-1 to TRBJ2-3; possible D gene TRBD2, 6 bases. Per germline, CDR1 MGHRA and CDR2 YSYEKL. With 1 base removed from V and 6 bases from J, the gap between germline ends came to 20 bases. CDR3 length: 17 amino acids.

This clonotype showed up many times. The CDR3 DNA is TGCGCCAGCAGCCTCAGGGCGAACACTGAAGCTTTCTTT. This encodes CASSLRANTEAFF. The chain has TRBV5-1 and TRBJ1-1, with a tentative D call TRBD1 (5 bases). Trimming removed 4 bases from V and 1 base from J, with 8 bases in between. This CDR3 contains 13 residues. The V gene's germline CDR1 is SGHRS and CDR2 YFSETQ. Together with reference TRBV5-1 and TRBJ1-1, the CDR3 gives the full variable domain: KAGVTQTPRYLIKTRGQQVTLSCSPISGHRSVSWYQQTPGQGLQFLFEYFSETQRNKGNFPGRFSGRQFSNSRSEMNVSTLELGDSALYLCASSLRANTEAFFGQGTRLTVV.

The rearrangement uses TRBV15 and TRBJ2-6; 8 nucleotides align to TRBD2. CDR3 length: 17 amino acids. The germline V gene encodes CDR1 LNHNV and CDR2 YYDKDF (reference sequence). V lost 0 bases to trimming and J lost 0 bases; unmatched junction nucleotides: 1. The CDR3 loop is CATSRDGLASGANVLTF. CDR3 nucleotide sequence: TGTGCCACCAGCAGAGACGGACTAGCCTCTGGGGCCAACGTCCTGACTTTC.

The chain has TRBV5-1 and TRBJ2-5, with 9 bases matching TRBD1. The CDR3 runs 16 residues. Germline V gives CDR1 SGHRS, CDR2 YFSETQ. J gave up 5 bases and V 0 bases, and 8 bases lay outside the gene matches. The CDR3 bases are TGCGCCAGCAGCTTGGGGGACAGGGCGCGGGAGGAGACCCAGTACTTC. Translated, it gives CASSLGDRAREETQYF.

This chain uses TRBV29-1 with TRBJ1-2, with D uncertain. The CDR3 has 15 residues. V was trimmed by 3 bases and J by 5 bases, leaving 19 bases between them. The germline CDR1 and CDR2 sequences are SQVTM and ANQGSEA. CDR3 bases: TGCAGCGTTGAGTATGGACTCCGTCCCTTATATGGCTACACCTTC. This encodes CSVEYGLRPLYGYTF.

The CDR3 spells CASSSWTSGSSGTYEQYF. The CDR3 DNA reads as TGTGCCAGCAGCTCTTGGACTAGCGGGAGTAGTGGGACCTACGAGCAGTACTTC. The chain joins TRBV13 to TRBJ2-7; TRBD2 matches at 13 bases. This CDR3 contains 18 residues. V shed 4 bases and J 2 bases; nucleotides not matched to a gene: 11. Germline values: CDR1 PRHDT, CDR2 FYEKMQ (reference sequence).

V usage is TRBV12-3 or TRBV12-4 and J usage is TRBJ1-2, with 7 bases fitting TRBD1. V gave up 6 bases and J gave up 7 bases; unmatched junction bases: 5. This CDR3 spans 12 amino acids. CDR3 DNA sequence: TGTGCCAGCAGGACAGGGAAGGGTGGCTACACCTTC. It yields the protein CASRTGKGGYTF.

The chain links TRBV6-5 to TRBJ2-5, with unresolved D. The CDR3 has 15 amino acids. V shed 0 bases and J shed 2 bases, with 10 bases lying between them. CDR1 and CDR2 from the germline V gene are MNHEY and SVGAGI. CDR3 region: CASSYSRVTQETQYF. The CDR3 DNA reads TGTGCCAGCAGTTACTCGAGAGTGACACAAGAGACCCAGTACTTC.

The V gene is TRBV29-1, the J gene TRBJ1-3; D remains unclear. The germline V gene encodes CDR1 SQVTM and CDR2 ANQGSEA. The V end was cut by 7 bases, the J end by 6 bases, with 19 bases between. The CDR3 spans 14 residues. The CDR3 loop reads CSARLTLRENTIYF. The DNA for the CDR3 is TGCAGCGCCCGACTTACCCTAAGGGAAAACACCATATATTTT.

The chain uses TRBV6-1 and TRBJ2-6, with a tentative D call TRBD2 (6 bases). The CDR3 covers 15 residues. The ends were cut back, 1 base at V and 2 bases at J, with 6 bases in the middle. Germline-derived CDR1 and CDR2 are MNHNS and SASEGT. CDR3 bases: TGTGCCAGCAGTGAAGGCGGGACTGGGGCCAACGTCCTGACTTTC. Translating it yields CASSEGGTGANVLTF.